The 21 T cell receptor beta chains presented below share a single source sample, sequenced in a study of blood T cell repertoires in COVID-19. TCRdb's table, derived via immunoSEQ multiplex PCR, lists solely in-frame clones and lacks some. Of some 200,000 clones in the sample, approximately 94% were seen once. Sequenced input: peripheral blood. The receptors here all came from a man aged 25 to 40 with COVID-19, enrolled during active disease.

This chain joins TRBV21-1 and TRBJ1-5. TRBV21-1 counts as a pseudogene. The CDR3 is 16 amino acids. CDR3 bases: TGTGCCAGCAGCAAAGAGTCGAGAATGGTCAATCAGCCCCAGCATTTT. Translating it yields CASSKESRMVNQPQHF.

The chain employs TRBV5-4 and TRBJ1-4; D call uncertain. Germline V lookup: CDR1 SGHNT, CDR2 YYREEE (reference sequence). The V end was cut by 4 bases, the J end by 0 bases, with 16 bases between. This CDR3 is built from 17 residues. CDR3 bases: TGTGCCAGCAGCCCTCAGAACGGGAGCCCAACTAATGAAAAACTGTTTTTT. It encodes CASSPQNGSPTNEKLFF.

The V call is TRBV9, the J call TRBJ2-1, with TRBD2 matching 7 bases. This CDR3 contains 13 residues. J lost 10 bases, V lost 0 bases, and 4 bases had no gene match. CDR1 and CDR2 (germline): SGDLS, YYNGEE. In DNA form, the CDR3 reads TGTGCCAGCAGCGTAGGGGGAGGGACCGAGCAGTTCTTC. Translated, it gives CASSVGGGTEQFF.

The chain uses TRBV3-1 (or the pseudogene TRBV3-2) and TRBJ1-2; no reliable D call. The V gene's germline CDR1 is LGHDT and CDR2 YNNKEL (reference sequence). The CDR3 loop spans 13 amino acids. Trimming cost V 1 base and J 2 bases, with 5 bases left between them. CDR3 sequence (DNA): TGTGCCAGCAGCCAAGGTATAAACTATGGCTACACCTTC. Encoded protein: CASSQGINYGYTF.

The chain uses TRBV4-1 and TRBJ1-4; perhaps TRBD1 as D (5 bases). CDR3 length equals 17 residues. V dropped 1 base and J dropped 0 bases, with 12 bases sitting between them. Germline CDR1 MGHRA, CDR2 YSYEKL. The DNA of the CDR3 is TGCGCCAGCAGCCAAGTTATTACAGGTGCAACTAATGAAAAACTGTTTTTT. Its protein product is CASSQVITGATNEKLFF.

V gene TRBV5-4 combines with J gene TRBJ2-3, with 7 bases matching TRBD1. Per the germline V gene, CDR1 is SGHNT and CDR2 is YYREEE (reference sequence). V lost 5 bases to trimming and J lost 0 bases; unmatched junction nucleotides: 9. This CDR3 contains 16 residues. In nucleotides, the CDR3 is TGTGCCAGCAGAACGACGACAGGGTCTAGCACAGATACGCAGTATTTT. Translated: CASRTTTGSSTDTQYF.

The chain is built from TRBV10-3 and TRBJ1-2; D is possibly TRBD1 (6 bases). V shed 2 bases and J shed 4 bases, with 14 bases lying between them. Germline CDR1 ENHRY, CDR2 SYGVKD. The CDR3 has 15 amino acids. Here the CDR3 reads CAISEQGQAAYGYTF. In DNA form, the CDR3 reads TGTGCCATCAGTGAGCAGGGGCAGGCAGCCTATGGCTACACCTTC.

V and J are TRBV3-1 (or the pseudogene TRBV3-2) and TRBJ2-2, with 12 bases fitting TRBD2. V lost 1 base and J lost 0; bases outside the gene matches: 6. The V gene's germline CDR1 is LGHDT and CDR2 YNNKEL (reference sequence). The CDR3 has 19 amino acids. CDR3 sequence: CASSQAKRLAGANTGELFF. The CDR3 nucleotides read TGTGCCAGCAGCCAAGCTAAGCGACTAGCGGGGGCGAACACCGGGGAGCTGTTTTTT.

The CDR3 sequence is CASSPLRTAAYEQYF. CDR3 sequence (DNA): TGTGCCAGCTCACCCTTAAGGACAGCAGCCTACGAGCAGTACTTC. The genes are TRBV18 and TRBJ2-7; a weak D match, TRBD1 (6 bases). Germline CDR1 reads KGHSH; CDR2 reads LQKENI. The CDR3 has 15 residues. V was pared by 3 bases and J by 2 bases, with 14 bases between. Full variable domain (remainder filled in from reference TRBV18 and TRBJ2-7): NAGVMQNPRHLVRRRGQEARLRCSPMKGHSHVYWYRQLPEEGLKFMVYLQKENIIDESGMPKERFSAEFPKEGPSILRIQQVVRGDSAAYFCASSPLRTAAYEQYFGPGTRLTVT.

The chain uses TRBV6-5 and TRBJ1-2; TRBD1 agrees at 9 bases. Germline values: CDR1 MNHEY, CDR2 SVGAGI. The CDR3 extends over 15 amino acids. After removal of 0 bases from V and 8 bases from J, the junction contained 7 bases not matched to a gene. The CDR3 here is CASSYSGTGFFGYTF. The CDR3 DNA follows: TGTGCCAGCAGTTACTCGGGGACAGGGTTCTTCGGCTACACCTTC.

This chain links TRBV5-5 with TRBJ1-1; 10 nucleotides agree with TRBD1. V lost 4 bases and J lost 3; bases outside the gene matches: 6. From germline, CDR1 is SGHKS and CDR2 YYEKEE (reference sequence). This CDR3 is built from 15 residues. CDR3 region: CASSIWTGGDTEAFF. CDR3 coding DNA: TGTGCCAGCAGCATATGGACAGGGGGGGACACTGAAGCTTTCTTT.

This chain connects TRBV30 to TRBJ1-2; D call uncertain. This CDR3 region has 14 residues. Germline-derived CDR1 and CDR2 are GTSNPN and SVGIG (reference sequence). Trimming removed 1 base from V and 1 base from J, with 10 bases in between. The CDR3 region has the DNA TGTGCCTGGAGTGGGCAGAATATTAACTATGGCTACACCTTC. This sequence encodes CAWSGQNINYGYTF.

V is TRBV6-2 or TRBV6-3 and J is TRBJ2-1, with TRBD2 identical over 8 bases. Germline CDR1 and CDR2: MNHEY and SVGEGT. CDR3 size: 15 residues. V dropped 6 bases and J dropped 2; count of bases not matched to a gene: 6. This CDR3 is CASSRLGLAYNEQFF. The CDR3 DNA follows: TGTGCCAGCAGCAGACTGGGACTAGCCTACAATGAGCAGTTCTTC.

The rearrangement links TRBV5-4 to TRBJ1-6; 9 bases line up with TRBD1. With 0 bases clipped from V and 8 bases from J, the junction kept 3 bases outside the gene matches. Per germline, CDR1 SGHNT and CDR2 YYREEE (reference sequence). The CDR3 runs to 15 residues. In DNA, the CDR3 is TGTGCCAGCAGCTTGGGTCGACAGGGGGATTCACCCCTCCACTTT. Protein sequence: CASSLGRQGDSPLHF.

The genes are TRBV4-2 and TRBJ2-5; D ambiguous. V was trimmed by 1 base and J by 5 bases, leaving 8 bases between them. The CDR3 contains 13 residues. Germline V gene lookup returns CDR1 LGHNA and CDR2 YNFKEQ. The CDR3: CASSQGVWETQYF. The CDR3 nucleotides are TGTGCCAGCAGCCAAGGAGTTTGGGAGACCCAGTACTTC.

The J gene is TRBJ2-6, the V gene TRBV9, with TRBD1 matching 7 bases. Germline loops: CDR1 SGDLS, CDR2 YYNGEE. The CDR3 extends over 18 amino acids. Germline trimming cut 0 bases from V and 5 bases from J; bases unmatched to any gene: 11. CDR3 sequence reads: CASSVASWDSYRANVLTF. The CDR3 coding sequence is TGTGCCAGCAGCGTAGCTTCATGGGACAGCTATCGGGCCAACGTCCTGACTTTC.

The chain has TRBV2 and TRBJ1-1; D is possibly TRBD1 (5 bases). This CDR3 contains 14 residues. Per the germline V gene, CDR1 is SNHLY and CDR2 is FYNNEI. The V and J ends lost 3 bases and 3 bases respectively, with 11 bases between them. The CDR3: CASSEGGTDTEAFF. CDR3 nucleotide sequence: TGTGCCAGCAGTGAGGGGGGTACGGACACTGAAGCTTTCTTT.

This sequence joins TRBV7-3 and TRBJ2-2, with D possibly matching TRBD1 (6 bases). Germline CDR1 and CDR2: SGHTA and FQGTGA. The CDR3 totals 14 residues. The V end lost 6 bases, the J end lost 1 base, and 9 bases lay between the germline ends. CDR3 nucleotide sequence: TGTGCCAGCAGGCCGACAGGGAACACCGGGGAGCTGTTTTTT. This translates into CASRPTGNTGELFF.

The chain links TRBV2 to TRBJ1-6, with D perhaps matching TRBD1 (6 bases). Germline assignment: CDR1 SNHLY and CDR2 FYNNEI. The CDR3 sequence is 19 residues long. V was cut by 7 bases and J by 0 bases, with 22 bases left in between. The CDR3 DNA follows: TGTGCCAGCATCCAGGGGCAGACAACAATTTCCTCCTATAATTCACCCCTCCACTTT. The encoded protein is CASIQGQTTISSYNSPLHF. Complete variable domain (other parts from reference TRBV2 and TRBJ1-6): EPEVTQTPSHQVTQMGQEVILRCVPISNHLYFYWYRQILGQKVEFLVSFYNNEISEKSEIFDDQFSVERPDGSNFTLKIRSTKLEDSAMYFCASIQGQTTISSYNSPLHFGNGTRLTVT.

This chain joins TRBV6-5 and TRBJ1-3; D gene uncertain. V was shortened by 1 base and J by 0 bases, with 10 bases between the two germline ends. CDR3 length equals 16 residues. The germline V gene has CDR1 MNHEY and CDR2 SVGAGI. Written as DNA, the CDR3 is TGTGCCAGCAGTTACTATAGCGGATACTCTGGAAACACCATATATTTT. It is translated as CASSYYSGYSGNTIYF.

The sample holds one count of this clone. Written as DNA, the CDR3 is TGTGCCAGCAGCTTAGTCAGGGAGAACACTGAAGCTTTCTTT. This translates into CASSLVRENTEAFF. The chain employs TRBV11-2 and TRBJ1-1, with TRBD1 as a possible D gene (5 bases). V lost 1 base to trimming and J lost 1 base, with 7 bases between them. CDR1 is SGHAT, CDR2 FQNNGV, per germline. There are 14 residues in the CDR3.